The clone carrying this T cell receptor beta chain came up a few times. This CDR3 has 16 residues. After removal of 5 bases from V and 4 bases from J, the junction contained 11 bases not matched to a gene. Germline V gene sequence: CDR1 SEHNR, CDR2 FQNEAQ (reference sequence). This sample stems from a study of blood T cell repertoires in COVID-19. Produced via immunoSEQ multiplex PCR; TCRdb's table is partial and in-frame only. The sample holds approximately 300,000 clones, just over 85% seen once. The sample taken for sequencing was PBMCs or T cells enriched from blood (not recorded which). This TCR was sampled from a man aged 30 to 39 who had recovered from COVID-19. The rearrangement uses TRBV7-9 and TRBJ1-2; TRBD1 aligns across 9 bases. The CDR3 bases are TGTGCCAGCAGCCGCCGGACAGGGGAGCAGGGCTATGGCTACACCTTC. It specifies CASSRRTGEQGYGYTF.